This TCR beta chain stems from a study of human T cells and chemical hapten exposure. The overall study: Mostly female, the patients presented with alopecia areata, totalis or universalis. Findings and limits, study-wide: The formation of large CDR3 similarity clusters by expanded TCRs significantly exceeded that of controls. DPC sensitization produced no change in TCRs with frequency above 1 in 1000.

Source study methods: Sample TCR counts, which ranged from about 20,000 to 690,600, had a median of roughly 99,000. TCRdb redid the calling of the RACE reads with MiXCR, one entry per CDR3 protein. For this entry, the V and J calls and clone size follow TCRdb and not the study's own pipeline. The sample consists of 150,000 to 200,000 distinct CDR3 sequences, around 15% of them appearing once. Time point noted: patch test 1, 2 weeks after DPC sensitization. The treatment is: therapeutic diphenylcyclopropenone sensitization with weekly scalp DPC. The length of the CDR3 is 14 residues. The germline V and J ends were trimmed by 4 bases and 1 base, with 11 bases remaining between them. Germline V gene lookup returns CDR1 SGHNT and CDR2 YYREEE (reference sequence). Turning to this clonotype: As yet, its antigen is unknown.

The sequence came from a young woman with alopecia areata. Some clones in this sample may be carry-over from other donors' samples. V usage is TRBV5-4 and J usage is TRBJ1-1, with D hard to call. The sample here was whole blood, taken in connection with sensitization to the hapten diphenylcyclopropenone (DPC). CDR3 loop: CASSILGPNTEAFF. CDR3 nucleotides: TGTGCCAGCAGCATTTTGGGCCCGAACACTGAAGCTTTCTTT.